This T cell receptor beta chain was recorded in a study of blood T cell repertoires in COVID-19 (dated by TCRdb to between 2020 and 2021). Study-level background: Collaborator samples came from the United States, Italy and Spain and covered acute and convalescent phases of COVID-19. The samples were drawn from the first 160 participants of the ongoing ImmuneRACE study and from some 1,300 subjects provided by 6 global collaborators. The prospective study material was composed of cDNA or gDNA derived from T cells, B-cell-depleted T cells, or PBMCs. Subjects who had been exposed to COVID-19, were actively infected with it, or had recovered from it provided the deeply sampled blood TCRbeta repertoires that made up the dataset. The repertoires were made available in a free public database intended to serve as a resource for research on the immune response to SARS-CoV-2. A de-identified subject ID, COVID-19 status, age in years and sex were almost always included in the sample metadata. HLA class I and class II types, where available, came from metadata supplied by the sample provider rather than from assay-based typing. Study-wide findings and limitations: How much clinical and demographic metadata was included differed by source and by participant, and the metadata was provided uncurated.

A note on this clone: The antigen it recognizes is unknown. The input lacks base qualities; no much larger clone sits a single base away.

TCRbeta CDR3 regions were amplified from genomic DNA using the immunoSEQ Assay, a bias-controlled multiplex PCR. The original pipeline was this. The number of nucleated cells in each sample was estimated by amplification of reference gene primers within the assay. To quantify the absolute abundance of each unique TCRbeta CDR3 rearrangement, sequence reads were collapsed and filtered. For each sample, productive Simpson clonality was calculated as the square root of Simpson's diversity index across productive rearrangements. TCRdb took this table from immuneACCESS and kept in-frame rearrangements with V and J called. Such tables lack part of the clones; where checked against another copy, unresolved V genes explain under half of the gap, and the rest is unexplained. V, J and clone size were drawn from that table, and D and trimming were deduced from the DNA. The sample has 110,000 or so clones on record, more than 85% of them singletons. Of the sample, about a fifth is held by the ten largest clones.

CDR1 and CDR2 were assigned from the germline V gene as MGHRA and YSYEKL. Including the terminal cysteine and phenylalanine, the CDR3 comprises 12 residues. Kept here is only the CDR3 DNA, which spans 36 bases and is read in frame from base 1. Trimming at the junction amounts to 0 bases on V and 7 bases on J, and the germline ends lie 4 bases apart. Collaborating institutions collected whole blood in K2EDTA tubes following their own protocols. For TCRbeta analysis, collaborators shipped samples as frozen whole blood, isolated PBMCs, or DNA extracted from either of those sample types. Sequences were obtained from peripheral blood. Recombination connected TRBV4-1 to TRBJ2-1; the D gene lacks a confident call. The sequence came from a human donor with acute or convalescent COVID-19. The donor label of this sample is uncertain. Read as DNA, the sequence is TGCGCCAGCAGCCAAGATATAAATGAGCAGTTCTTC. Translated, it gives CASSQDINEQFF.